The rows below give T cell receptor beta chains drawn from one sample of a study of blood T cell repertoires in COVID-19. TCRdb's table, derived via immunoSEQ multiplex PCR, lists solely in-frame clones and lacks some. The table records about 170,000 clones, approximately 86% of them present only once. What was sequenced was peripheral blood. The receptors originated from a woman aged 80 or older with active or convalescent COVID-19. Both conserved end residues are part of each CDR3. D genes are given only for firm matches. Clone sizes are given selectively: once, few, many, or a class where the clone is expanded.

d_gene: TRBD2
abundance: NA
j_gene: TRBJ2-3
v_gene: TRBV30
CDR3aa: CAWSVRRLAGGLRTDTQYF
CDR3nt: TGTGCCTGGAGTGTACGGAGGCTAGCGGGAGGGCTAAGGACAGATACGCAGTATTTT

d_gene: NA
abundance: few
j_gene: TRBJ1-1
v_gene: TRBV9
CDR3aa: CASSVGAGYWDEAFF
CDR3nt: TGTGCCAGCAGCGTAGGGGCGGGCTATTGGGATGAAGCTTTCTTT

d_gene: TRBD2
abundance: NA
j_gene: TRBJ2-5
v_gene: TRBV15
CDR3aa: CATSVGASGQETQYF
CDR3nt: TGTGCCACCAGCGTCGGGGCTAGCGGGCAAGAGACCCAGTACTTC

d_gene: TRBD1
abundance: NA
j_gene: TRBJ1-1
v_gene: TRBV3-1/TRBV3-2
CDR3aa: CASSLRDRGAFF
CDR3nt: TGTGCCAGCAGCCTCCGGGACAGGGGGGCTTTCTTT

d_gene: TRBD2
abundance: NA
j_gene: TRBJ2-1
v_gene: TRBV10-3
CDR3aa: CAISESGRASGSRDEQFF
CDR3nt: TGTGCCATCAGTGAGTCGGGGAGGGCTAGCGGGAGCAGGGATGAGCAGTTCTTC

d_gene: NA
abundance: NA
j_gene: TRBJ1-3
v_gene: TRBV28
CDR3aa: CASSPQGTSSGNTIYF
CDR3nt: TGTGCCAGCAGTCCTCAAGGGACAAGCTCTGGAAACACCATATATTTT

d_gene: NA
abundance: NA
j_gene: TRBJ2-4
v_gene: TRBV6-5
CDR3aa: CASTEVGSGEGIQYF
CDR3nt: TGTGCCAGCACCGAAGTGGGGTCAGGGGAGGGCATTCAGTACTTC

d_gene: TRBD1
abundance: once
j_gene: TRBJ2-5
v_gene: TRBV6-1
CDR3aa: CASSEATTGVLRGTQYF
CDR3nt: TGTGCCAGCAGTGAAGCAACTACAGGGGTCCTAAGAGGGACCCAGTACTTC

d_gene: TRBD2
abundance: NA
j_gene: TRBJ2-3
v_gene: TRBV5-1
CDR3aa: CASSYRRLAGGPSTDTQYF
CDR3nt: TGCGCCAGCAGCTATAGGCGACTAGCGGGAGGGCCGAGCACAGATACGCAGTATTTT

d_gene: TRBD2
abundance: NA
j_gene: TRBJ2-7
v_gene: TRBV6-5
CDR3aa: CASSPGGRYGEQYF
CDR3nt: TGTGCCAGCAGCCCCGGGGGGAGGTACGGTGAGCAGTACTTC

d_gene: TRBD2
abundance: NA
j_gene: TRBJ2-3
v_gene: TRBV30
CDR3aa: CAWSALTSGTDTQYF
CDR3nt: TGTGCCTGGAGTGCGTTAACTAGCGGGACAGATACGCAGTATTTT

d_gene: NA
abundance: NA
j_gene: TRBJ1-6
v_gene: TRBV9
CDR3aa: CASSSERGYNSPLHF
CDR3nt: TGTGCCAGCAGCTCAGAACGGGGTTATAATTCACCCCTCCACTTT

d_gene: NA
abundance: once
j_gene: TRBJ2-1
v_gene: TRBV11-2
CDR3aa: CASKLSYSGEQFF
CDR3nt: TGTGCCAGCAAGCTTAGTTACTCGGGAGAGCAGTTCTTC

d_gene: TRBD2
abundance: NA
j_gene: TRBJ2-1
v_gene: TRBV29-1
CDR3aa: CSVRGRERASYNEQFF
CDR3nt: TGCAGCGTTCGTGGGCGGGAGAGGGCTTCCTACAATGAGCAGTTCTTC

d_gene: TRBD1
abundance: NA
j_gene: TRBJ1-1
v_gene: TRBV5-8
CDR3aa: CASSSPSQGRNTEAFF
CDR3nt: TGTGCCAGCAGCTCCCCATCACAGGGGCGGAACACTGAAGCTTTCTTT

d_gene: TRBD2
abundance: NA
j_gene: TRBJ2-7
v_gene: TRBV12-5
CDR3aa: CASAPGGPREQYF
CDR3nt: TGTGCTAGTGCGCCGGGAGGGCCGCGGGAGCAGTACTTC

d_gene: TRBD1
abundance: few
j_gene: TRBJ1-2
v_gene: TRBV10-3
CDR3aa: CAISEPGQGFDGYTF
CDR3nt: TGTGCCATCAGTGAGCCGGGACAGGGTTTTGATGGCTACACCTTC

d_gene: NA
abundance: NA
j_gene: TRBJ1-1
v_gene: TRBV28
CDR3aa: CASSSNTEAFF
CDR3nt: TGTGCCAGCAGCTCGAACACTGAAGCTTTCTTT

d_gene: NA
abundance: NA
j_gene: TRBJ2-2
v_gene: TRBV21-1
CDR3aa: CASSKEKKGQDEIYTGELFF
CDR3nt: TGTGCCAGCAGCAAAGAAAAAAAGGGACAGGACGAAATTTACACCGGGGAGCTGTTTTTT

d_gene: NA
abundance: NA
j_gene: TRBJ2-5
v_gene: TRBV20-1
CDR3aa: CSASVQETQYF
CDR3nt: TGCAGTGCTAGTGTACAAGAGACCCAGTACTTC

d_gene: TRBD1
abundance: NA
j_gene: TRBJ2-1
v_gene: TRBV2
CDR3aa: CASRGQRSYNEQFF
CDR3nt: TGTGCCAGCAGGGGACAGAGATCCTACAATGAGCAGTTCTTC

d_gene: TRBD2
abundance: NA
j_gene: TRBJ2-2
v_gene: TRBV7-2
CDR3aa: CASSLTPLAGDPTGELFF
CDR3nt: TGTGCCAGCAGCTTAACCCCCCTAGCGGGAGATCCCACCGGGGAGCTGTTTTTT

d_gene: NA
abundance: NA
j_gene: TRBJ2-2
v_gene: TRBV19
CDR3aa: CASSILGAANTGELFF
CDR3nt: TGTGCCAGTAGTATATTGGGGGCTGCGAACACCGGGGAGCTGTTTTTT

d_gene: TRBD2
abundance: NA
j_gene: TRBJ2-2
v_gene: TRBV29-1
CDR3aa: CSGTGTSVAGELFF
CDR3nt: TGCAGCGGGACCGGGACTAGCGTCGCCGGGGAGCTGTTTTTT

d_gene: TRBD2
abundance: NA
j_gene: TRBJ2-3
v_gene: TRBV11-3
CDR3aa: CASSLRAGGPTDTQYF
CDR3nt: TGTGCCAGCAGCTTAAGAGCGGGAGGGCCCACAGATACGCAGTATTTT

d_gene: TRBD1
abundance: NA
j_gene: TRBJ1-2
v_gene: TRBV9
CDR3aa: CASSVAGGYGYTF
CDR3nt: TGTGCCAGCAGCGTAGCAGGGGGCTATGGCTACACCTTC

d_gene: NA
abundance: NA
j_gene: TRBJ2-5
v_gene: TRBV2
CDR3aa: CASRQDRPVETQYF
CDR3nt: TGTGCCAGCAGACAAGACAGGCCCGTGGAGACCCAGTACTTC

d_gene: NA
abundance: NA
j_gene: TRBJ2-5
v_gene: TRBV5-1
CDR3aa: CASSRSGSFGETQYF
CDR3nt: TGCGCCAGCAGCCGGAGCGGGTCCTTCGGAGAGACCCAGTACTTC

d_gene: NA
abundance: few
j_gene: TRBJ1-2
v_gene: TRBV19
CDR3aa: CASSTRQDYGYTF
CDR3nt: TGTGCCAGTAGTACGAGACAGGACTATGGCTACACCTTC

d_gene: NA
abundance: NA
j_gene: TRBJ1-3
v_gene: TRBV2
CDR3aa: CASSESGIVIGNTIYF
CDR3nt: TGTGCCAGCAGTGAATCCGGGATAGTAATTGGAAACACCATATATTTT

d_gene: TRBD1
abundance: few
j_gene: TRBJ2-4
v_gene: TRBV6-5
CDR3aa: CASSYGTGVTNIQYF
CDR3nt: TGTGCCAGCAGTTACGGGACAGGGGTAACAAACATTCAGTACTTC

d_gene: TRBD2
abundance: NA
j_gene: TRBJ2-3
v_gene: TRBV19
CDR3aa: CATSSAGTSGRASTDTQYF
CDR3nt: TGTGCCACTTCTTCGGCGGGGACTAGCGGGAGGGCGAGCACAGATACGCAGTATTTT

d_gene: NA
abundance: NA
j_gene: TRBJ2-1
v_gene: TRBV28
CDR3aa: CASNTVSYNEQFF
CDR3nt: TGTGCCAGCAATACGGTCTCCTACAATGAGCAGTTCTTC

d_gene: NA
abundance: NA
j_gene: TRBJ2-5
v_gene: TRBV7-9
CDR3aa: CASSFPTGIPQETQYF
CDR3nt: TGTGCCAGCAGCTTCCCTACAGGGATCCCCCAAGAGACCCAGTACTTC

d_gene: NA
abundance: NA
j_gene: TRBJ1-2
v_gene: TRBV14
CDR3aa: CASSPSKAGGYGYTF
CDR3nt: TGTGCCAGCAGCCCGAGCAAGGCTGGCGGCTATGGCTACACCTTC

d_gene: NA
abundance: NA
j_gene: TRBJ1-2
v_gene: TRBV2
CDR3aa: CASMRAGGVYGYTF
CDR3nt: TGTGCCAGCATGAGGGCAGGAGGCGTCTATGGCTACACCTTC

d_gene: NA
abundance: NA
j_gene: TRBJ2-7
v_gene: TRBV9
CDR3aa: CASSVRQARLVKQYF
CDR3nt: TGTGCCAGCAGCGTGCGACAGGCCCGTTTAGTGAAGCAGTACTTC

d_gene: NA
abundance: NA
j_gene: TRBJ2-2
v_gene: TRBV5-8
CDR3aa: CARSPPPRLAENTGELFF
CDR3nt: TGTGCCAGATCACCGCCCCCTCGTTTGGCTGAGAACACCGGGGAGCTGTTTTTT

d_gene: TRBD1
abundance: once
j_gene: TRBJ1-1
v_gene: TRBV25-1
CDR3aa: CASKAGTGFSTEAFF
CDR3nt: TGTGCCAGCAAAGCCGGGACAGGGTTTTCGACTGAAGCTTTCTTT

d_gene: NA
abundance: NA
j_gene: TRBJ2-7
v_gene: TRBV6-2/TRBV6-3
CDR3aa: CASSYGRLAYTSYEQYF
CDR3nt: TGTGCCAGCAGTTACGGGCGGCTAGCGTATACCTCCTACGAGCAGTACTTC

d_gene: TRBD1
abundance: NA
j_gene: TRBJ2-6
v_gene: TRBV6-6
CDR3aa: CASSPGQGAGGANVLTF
CDR3nt: TGTGCCAGCAGTCCCGGACAGGGGGCAGGAGGGGCCAACGTCCTGACTTTC

d_gene: TRBD1
abundance: NA
j_gene: TRBJ1-5
v_gene: TRBV27
CDR3aa: CASSGSGGQPQHF
CDR3nt: TGTGCCAGCAGTGGGTCAGGGGGCCAGCCCCAGCATTTT

d_gene: NA
abundance: NA
j_gene: TRBJ2-7
v_gene: TRBV20-1
CDR3aa: CSASGGGTYEQYF
CDR3nt: TGCAGTGCTAGTGGTGGGGGCACCTACGAGCAGTACTTC

d_gene: TRBD2
abundance: NA
j_gene: TRBJ2-1
v_gene: TRBV6-5
CDR3aa: CASTPRTSGGNEQFF
CDR3nt: TGTGCCAGCACCCCAAGGACTAGCGGGGGCAATGAGCAGTTCTTC

d_gene: NA
abundance: NA
j_gene: TRBJ2-1
v_gene: TRBV7-6
CDR3aa: CASSLMSGDYEQFF
CDR3nt: TGTGCCAGCAGCTTAATGTCGGGAGACTATGAGCAGTTCTTC

d_gene: NA
abundance: once
j_gene: TRBJ1-1
v_gene: TRBV6-1
CDR3aa: CASSRGQNTEAFF
CDR3nt: TGTGCCAGCAGCCGTGGACAGAACACTGAAGCTTTCTTT

d_gene: TRBD2
abundance: NA
j_gene: TRBJ2-3
v_gene: TRBV7-7
CDR3aa: CASSLGGGTLTDTQYF
CDR3nt: TGTGCCAGCAGCTTAGGCGGGGGGACCCTCACAGATACGCAGTATTTT

d_gene: NA
abundance: NA
j_gene: TRBJ1-4
v_gene: TRBV9
CDR3aa: CASSSQSGLTNEKLFF
CDR3nt: TGTGCCAGCAGCTCGCAATCAGGGTTGACTAATGAAAAACTGTTTTTT

d_gene: NA
abundance: NA
j_gene: TRBJ1-1
v_gene: TRBV3-1/TRBV3-2
CDR3aa: CASSQGWGLNTEAFF
CDR3nt: TGTGCCAGCAGCCAGGGGTGGGGGCTCAACACTGAAGCTTTCTTT

d_gene: TRBD1
abundance: once
j_gene: TRBJ1-3
v_gene: TRBV11-3
CDR3aa: CASSSGGSGNTIYF
CDR3nt: TGTGCCAGCAGCTCAGGGGGTTCTGGAAACACCATATATTTT

d_gene: TRBD2
abundance: NA
j_gene: TRBJ2-1
v_gene: TRBV6-5
CDR3aa: CASSYRAGGFGNEQFF
CDR3nt: TGTGCCAGCAGTTACCGCGCGGGAGGATTTGGCAATGAGCAGTTCTTC

d_gene: NA
abundance: NA
j_gene: TRBJ1-5
v_gene: TRBV6-5
CDR3aa: CASTKHSNQPQHF
CDR3nt: TGTGCCAGCACCAAGCATAGCAATCAGCCCCAGCATTTT

d_gene: NA
abundance: NA
j_gene: TRBJ1-3
v_gene: TRBV7-6
CDR3aa: CASSPREGRGNTIYF
CDR3nt: TGTGCCAGCAGCCCCCGTGAGGGTCGAGGAAACACCATATATTTT

d_gene: NA
abundance: NA
j_gene: TRBJ1-1
v_gene: TRBV5-1
CDR3aa: CASSLQGANTEAFF
CDR3nt: TGCGCCAGCAGCTTACAAGGGGCGAACACTGAAGCTTTCTTT

d_gene: NA
abundance: NA
j_gene: TRBJ2-7
v_gene: TRBV29-1
CDR3aa: CSVLGRGTYEQYF
CDR3nt: TGCAGCGTTCTCGGTAGGGGGACCTACGAGCAGTACTTC